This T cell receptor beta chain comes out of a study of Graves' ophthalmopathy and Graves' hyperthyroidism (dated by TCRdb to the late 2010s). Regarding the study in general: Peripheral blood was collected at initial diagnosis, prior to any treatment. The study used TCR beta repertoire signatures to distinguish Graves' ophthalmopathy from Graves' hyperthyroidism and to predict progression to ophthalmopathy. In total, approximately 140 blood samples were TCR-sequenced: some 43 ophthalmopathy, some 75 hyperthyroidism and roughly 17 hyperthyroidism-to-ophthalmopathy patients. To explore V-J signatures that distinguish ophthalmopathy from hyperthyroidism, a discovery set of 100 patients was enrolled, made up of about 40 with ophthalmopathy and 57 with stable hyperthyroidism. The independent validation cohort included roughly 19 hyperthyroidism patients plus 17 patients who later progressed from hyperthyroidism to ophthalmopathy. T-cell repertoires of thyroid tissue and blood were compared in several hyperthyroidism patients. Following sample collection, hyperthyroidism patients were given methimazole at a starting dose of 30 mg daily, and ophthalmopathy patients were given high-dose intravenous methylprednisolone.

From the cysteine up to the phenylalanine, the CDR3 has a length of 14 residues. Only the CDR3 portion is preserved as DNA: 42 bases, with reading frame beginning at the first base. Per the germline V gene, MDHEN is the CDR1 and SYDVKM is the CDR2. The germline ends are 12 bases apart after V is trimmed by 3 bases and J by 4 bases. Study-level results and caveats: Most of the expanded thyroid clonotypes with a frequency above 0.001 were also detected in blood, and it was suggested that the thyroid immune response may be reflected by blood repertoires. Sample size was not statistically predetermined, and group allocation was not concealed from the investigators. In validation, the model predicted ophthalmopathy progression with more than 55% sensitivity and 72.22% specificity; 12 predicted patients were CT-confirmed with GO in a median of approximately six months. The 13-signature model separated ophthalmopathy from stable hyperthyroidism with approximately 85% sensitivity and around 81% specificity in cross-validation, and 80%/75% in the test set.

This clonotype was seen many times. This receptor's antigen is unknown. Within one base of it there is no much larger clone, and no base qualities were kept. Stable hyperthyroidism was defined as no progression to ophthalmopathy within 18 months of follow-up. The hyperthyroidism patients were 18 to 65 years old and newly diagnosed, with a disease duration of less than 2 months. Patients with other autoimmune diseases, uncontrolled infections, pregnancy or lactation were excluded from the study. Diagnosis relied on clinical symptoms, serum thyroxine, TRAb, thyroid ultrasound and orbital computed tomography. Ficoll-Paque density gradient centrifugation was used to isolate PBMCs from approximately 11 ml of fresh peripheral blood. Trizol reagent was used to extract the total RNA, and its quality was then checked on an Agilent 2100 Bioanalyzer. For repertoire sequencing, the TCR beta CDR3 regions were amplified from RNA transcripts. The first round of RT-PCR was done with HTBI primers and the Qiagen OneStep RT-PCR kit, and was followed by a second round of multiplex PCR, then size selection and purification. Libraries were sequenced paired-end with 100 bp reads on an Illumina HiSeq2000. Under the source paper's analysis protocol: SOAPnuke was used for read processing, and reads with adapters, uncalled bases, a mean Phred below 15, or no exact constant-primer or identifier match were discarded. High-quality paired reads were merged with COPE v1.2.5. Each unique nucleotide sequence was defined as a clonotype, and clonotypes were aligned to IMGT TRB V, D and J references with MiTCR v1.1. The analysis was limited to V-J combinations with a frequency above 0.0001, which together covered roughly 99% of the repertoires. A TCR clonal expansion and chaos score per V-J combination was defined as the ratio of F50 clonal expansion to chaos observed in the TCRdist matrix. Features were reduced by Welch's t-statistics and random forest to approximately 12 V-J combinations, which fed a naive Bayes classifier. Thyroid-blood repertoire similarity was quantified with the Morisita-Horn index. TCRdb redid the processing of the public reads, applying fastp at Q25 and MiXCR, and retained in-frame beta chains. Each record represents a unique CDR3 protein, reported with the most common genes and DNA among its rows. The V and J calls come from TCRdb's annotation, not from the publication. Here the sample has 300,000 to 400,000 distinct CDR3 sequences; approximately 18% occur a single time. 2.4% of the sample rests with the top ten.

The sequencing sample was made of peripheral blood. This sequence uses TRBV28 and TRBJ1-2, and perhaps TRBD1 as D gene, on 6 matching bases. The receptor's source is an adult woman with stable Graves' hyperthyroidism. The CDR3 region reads CASSFDRLSYGYTF. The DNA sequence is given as TGTGCCAGCAGTTTCGACAGGTTGAGCTATGGCTACACCTTC.